This T cell receptor (beta chain) was recovered during a study of OX40 agonist ivuxolimab in advanced cancers. With respect to the entire study: Ivuxolimab, which targeted the costimulatory receptor OX40 (CD134), was an agonistic, fully human IgG2 monoclonal antibody. The paper describes the monotherapy dose-escalation part (N of about 52 patients) of the phase I trial of ivuxolimab. Of the roughly 52 dose-escalation patients, hepatocellular carcinoma was present in 19, melanoma in approximately 15, renal cell carcinoma in 9 and head and neck cancer in 9. Prior anti-PD-1, anti-PD-L1 or anti-CTLA-4 therapy was permitted, and approximately 39% of dose-escalation patients had received checkpoint inhibitors. The point of sequencing TCRbeta in the periphery was to test whether ivuxolimab changed TCR sequence diversity and drove clonal T-cell expansion. A male proportion of roughly 80% and a mean age of approximately 58 years, ranging from about 23 to 90, were recorded for the dose-escalation cohort. Intravenous ivuxolimab was administered to patients every 2 weeks at six dose levels: 0.01, 0.1, 0.3, 1.5, 3 and 10 mg/kg. Partial responses occurred in three dose-escalation patients: two with cutaneous melanoma and one with hepatocellular carcinoma.

On this clone itself: Its antigen is not yet known. No base qualities exist here, and no much larger clone lies one base off it.

Patients with autoimmune disease history or receiving systemic immunosuppression were excluded from the trial. Peripheral blood for TCR sequencing was collected from all dose cohorts at baseline, on cycle 4 day 1, and on cycle 7 day 1. The samples were taken from a phase I, first-in-human, multicenter, open-label dose-escalation trial of ivuxolimab. Adults with locally advanced or metastatic melanoma, renal cell carcinoma, hepatocellular carcinoma or head and neck squamous cell carcinoma were enrolled in the trial. Before TCR sequencing, CD4+ T cells and CD8+ T cells were sorted from peripheral blood as separate populations. To sequence the TCRbeta CDR3 region, genomic DNA was isolated from the sorted cells. TCRbeta CDR3 regions were sequenced using the immunoSEQ Assay. TCRdb provides this immuneACCESS table in a form limited to in-frame rearrangements. Some clones are lacking; in checked studies, under half of them reflect an unresolved V gene, and why the rest are absent is not known. Counted in this sample were about 58,000 clones; 86% of them appeared once. Around 1% of the sample belongs to the ten largest clones.

Results the study describes overall, beyond this receptor: Low levels of normalized T-cell clonal expansion were also seen in some patients who did not respond. In the 0.1-3.0 mg/kg groups, partial responders were among the patients with the lowest normalized peripheral clonal expansion, particularly in CD8+ T cells. The antigen specificity of the clonally expanded peripheral T cells was not determined. At doses of 0.1 to 3.0 mg/kg, clonal expansion of both CD4+ and CD8+ T cells in blood was seen between baseline and week 6. After ivuxolimab, more expanded clones were found on average in CD8+ T cells than in CD4+ T cells.

The clonotype was recovered from an adult with an advanced solid tumor such as melanoma, head and neck, liver or kidney cancer. The sequencing used CD4+ or CD8+ T cells sorted from blood, collected in a trial of the OX40 agonist ivuxolimab.

The CDR3 region has the sequence CASSRATSGTYEQYF. The bases read TGTGCCAGCAGCAGAGCGACTAGCGGGACCTACGAGCAGTACTTC. The chain uses TRBV11-2 and TRBJ2-7; 11 nucleotides in the junction match TRBD2. Taken from the germline V gene, the CDR1 and CDR2 loops are SGHAT and FQNNGV. From the cysteine through the phenylalanine, the CDR3 covers 15 amino acids. The only DNA kept is the CDR3, 45 bases in frame from the first base. Clipping removes 5 bases from V and 2 bases from J, with 5 as the unmatched junction base count.